The next 20 T cell receptor beta chains were all read from a single sample in a study of T cell responses to AZD1222 COVID-19 vaccine (dated by TCRdb to the early 2020s). Library preparation employed the immunoSEQ multiplex PCR assay. Imported from immuneACCESS, the table was reduced by TCRdb to in-frame sequences with V and J called. These copies leave out some clones; in studies compared against another copy, an unresolved V gene accounts for under half, and the cause of the remainder is not known. The sample table records more than 95,000 clones; approximately 90% of these occur just once. The leading ten clones occupy over 8.5% of the sample. The sample's time point label, in plain terms: baseline before first vaccination. In the paper's terms, the treatment or condition label means: meningococcal conjugate vaccine given as trial control. The sample was peripheral blood, taken on day 0 of MenACWY control vaccination. The origin of the receptors is an adult in good health.

The chain couples TRBV6-5 to TRBJ1-1; TRBD1 matches 7 bases. The junction had 9 bases not matched to a gene; V was cut back by 6 bases and J by 5 bases. Germline-derived CDR1 and CDR2 are MNHEY and SVGAGI. The CDR3 loop spans 14 amino acids. CDR3 DNA sequence: TGTGCCAGCAGCCGGGACAGAAGGGGAACTGAAGCTTTCTTT. This gives the protein CASSRDRRGTEAFF.

The V and J genes are TRBV29-1 and TRBJ1-1, with 7 nucleotides matching TRBD1. J was trimmed by 5 bases and V by 4 bases; bases with no gene match: 7. The CDR3 totals 13 residues. Germline-derived CDR1 and CDR2 are SQVTM and ANQGSEA. The CDR3, as DNA: TGCAGCGTTGCGGGACAGCTGAGGACTGAAGCTTTCTTT. Translation gives CSVAGQLRTEAFF.

The chain couples TRBV7-4 to TRBJ2-3; 11 nucleotides line up with TRBD2. Germline lookup yields CDR1 SGHVT and CDR2 SQSDAQ. The CDR3 totals 18 residues. Trimming cost V 1 base and J 0 bases; bases outside gene matches: 6. The CDR3 reads CASSLVRGTSGSTDTQYF. For the CDR3, the DNA is TGTGCCAGCAGCTTAGTCCGAGGGACTAGCGGTAGCACAGATACGCAGTATTTT.

This rearrangement joins TRBV3-1 (or the pseudogene TRBV3-2) to TRBJ2-3, with a tentative D call TRBD2 (5 bases). There are 12 residues in the CDR3. CDR1 is LGHDT and CDR2 is YNNKEL in the germline V gene (reference sequence). With 8 bases removed from V and 0 bases from J, the gap between germline ends came to 6 bases. The CDR3 loop is CASGRSTDTQYF. Written as DNA, the CDR3 is TGTGCCAGCGGGAGAAGCACAGATACGCAGTATTTT.

The rearrangement joins TRBV18 to TRBJ2-7; 9 bases are shared with TRBD1. Germline V gives CDR1 KGHSH, CDR2 LQKENI. V shed 5 bases, J shed 1 base, and the junction held 6 bases outside the gene matches. The CDR3 loop spans 15 amino acids. The DNA of the CDR3 is TGTGCCAGCTCAGACAGGGGGTCCCTTTCCTACGAGCAGTACTTC. Its translation is CASSDRGSLSYEQYF.

The chain recombines TRBV10-3 with TRBJ2-7; possibly TRBD2 for D (6 bases). Trimming left V 6 bases short and J 7 bases short, with 19 bases between. Germline V gene data show CDR1 as ENHRY and CDR2 as SYGVKD. The CDR3 sequence is 14 residues long. CDR3 sequence reads: CAIRPRDSAGEQYF. The CDR3, as DNA: TGTGCCATCAGGCCTCGGGACTCGGCGGGGGAGCAGTACTTC.

The chain has TRBV11-3 and TRBJ2-7, with TRBD1 as a possible D gene (5 bases). The germline V gene has CDR1 SGHNT and CDR2 YENEEA. The CDR3 sequence is 16 residues long. V shed 5 bases and J shed 2 bases, with 19 bases lying between them. The chain's CDR3 is CASSATQALGTYEQYF. The CDR3 bases are TGTGCCAGCAGCGCCACACAGGCCCTTGGGACCTACGAGCAGTACTTC.

V is TRBV12-3 or TRBV12-4 and J is TRBJ1-6; D unclear. With 1 base removed from V and 7 bases from J, the gap between germline ends came to 5 bases. The CDR3 length is 13 residues. The CDR3 coding sequence is TGTGCCAGCAGTTTAGGAATCAATTCACCCCTCCACTTT. It yields the protein CASSLGINSPLHF.

The chain carries TRBV30 and TRBJ2-7, with no clear D. The CDR3 is 13 amino acids. CDR1 and CDR2 (germline): GTSNPN, SVGIG (reference sequence). The V end lost 2 bases, the J end lost 1 base, and 9 bases lay between the germline ends. The CDR3 nucleotides read TGTGCCTGGAGTCAAGGATGGTCCTACGAGCAGTACTTC. Residues: CAWSQGWSYEQYF.

CDR3 sequence: CASTGGYGYTF. In DNA form, the CDR3 reads TGTGCCAGCACAGGGGGCTATGGCTACACCTTC. The J gene is TRBJ1-2, the V gene TRBV7-9; 7 nucleotides match TRBD1. The CDR3 sequence is 11 residues long. Germline assignment: CDR1 SEHNR and CDR2 FQNEAQ (reference sequence). The junction had 0 bases not matched to a gene; V was cut back by 7 bases and J by 4 bases.

V usage is TRBV27 and J usage is TRBJ2-3; D might be TRBD2 (7 bases). V was pared by 2 bases and J by 2 bases, with 11 bases between. The CDR3 consists of 15 residues. Germline values: CDR1 MNHEY, CDR2 SMNVEV (reference sequence). For the CDR3, the DNA is TGTGCCAGCAGTTTAGGGGGGGCCCTCACAGATACGCAGTATTTT. Translating gives CASSLGGALTDTQYF.

This clone was counted once. The rearrangement uses TRBV6-5 and TRBJ1-1; D is undetermined. The CDR3 totals 14 residues. The germline gives CDR1 MNHEY, CDR2 SVGAGI. The V end was cut by 6 bases, the J end by 4 bases, with 15 bases between. This CDR3 is CASRRGILGTEAFF. The CDR3 coding sequence is TGTGCCAGCAGACGAGGGATTCTTGGCACTGAAGCTTTCTTT.

This chain connects TRBV19 to TRBJ2-5; possibly TRBD1 for D (6 bases). Germline CDR1 LNHDA, CDR2 SQIVND (reference sequence). This CDR3 is built from 13 residues. With 5 bases removed from V and 5 bases from J, the gap between germline ends came to 12 bases. The CDR3 region is CASSQGHSETQYF. CDR3 bases: TGTGCCAGTAGTCAGGGACATTCGGAGACCCAGTACTTC. The whole variable domain, remainder taken from reference TRBV19 and TRBJ2-5, is DGGITQSPKYLFRKEGQNVTLSCEQNLNHDAMYWYRQDPGQGLRLIYYSQIVNDFQKGDIAEGYSVSREKKESFPLTVTSAQKNPTAFYLCASSQGHSETQYFGPGTRLLVL.

This clone was seen a handful of times. The chain couples TRBV10-3 to TRBJ1-1; D is possibly TRBD1 (5 bases). The CDR3 runs 11 residues. Germline-derived CDR1 and CDR2 are ENHRY and SYGVKD. V was shortened by 6 bases and J by 4 bases, with 6 bases between the two germline ends. Written as DNA, the CDR3 is TGTGCCATCAGGGGGGGCACTGAAGCTTTCTTT. As protein: CAIRGGTEAFF.

This chain joins TRBV6-2 or TRBV6-3 and TRBJ2-7, with unresolved D. V was cut by 3 bases and J by 6 bases, with 12 bases left in between. CDR1 and CDR2 (germline): MNHEY, SVGEGT. The CDR3 consists of 13 residues. CDR3 amino acids: CASSYSIGREQYF. CDR3 nucleotides: TGTGCCAGCAGTTATTCCATTGGGCGCGAGCAGTACTTC.

The rearrangement uses TRBV5-1 and TRBJ1-6; possible D gene TRBD1, 5 bases. The V end lost 4 bases, the J end lost 7 bases, and 18 bases lay between the germline ends. CDR3 size: 16 residues. Germline V CDR1 and CDR2: SGHRS, YFSETQ. The CDR3 DNA follows: TGCGCCAGCAGCCCGGAACCCAGCGGGACCAATTCACCCCTCCACTTT. It is translated as CASSPEPSGTNSPLHF.

The chain recombines TRBV3-1 (or the pseudogene TRBV3-2) with TRBJ1-2; D gene ambiguous. Germline V lookup: CDR1 LGHDT, CDR2 YNNKEL (reference sequence). V was cut by 3 bases and J by 7 bases, with 12 bases left in between. This CDR3 has 13 amino acids. For the CDR3, the DNA is TGTGCCAGCAGCCAGTGGGGTGTGTTTGGCTACACCTTC. It is translated as CASSQWGVFGYTF.

This chain connects TRBV7-9 to TRBJ1-1, with 7 bases identical to TRBD1. Losses at the gene ends were 3 bases for V and 7 bases for J; bases not matched to a gene: 5. Germline values: CDR1 SEHNR, CDR2 FQNEAQ (reference sequence). The CDR3 is 13 residues long. CDR3 nucleotides: TGTGCCAGCAGCTTGGGGACAGTGCGTGAAGCTTTCTTT. It translates to CASSLGTVREAFF.

The chain is built from TRBV6-2 or TRBV6-3 and TRBJ2-7; no reliable D call. The CDR3 totals 15 residues. Germline CDR1 reads MNHEY; CDR2 reads SVGEGT. Trimming removed 3 bases at V and 4 bases at J, with 16 bases between. The CDR3 DNA is TGTGCCAGCAGTTATTATGCCGTAATGGGGTACGAGCAGTACTTC. This gives the protein CASSYYAVMGYEQYF.

V usage is TRBV7-5 and J usage is TRBJ2-5; the DNA was not used to check the table's D call, TRBD2. TRBV7-5 represents a pseudogene. The CDR3 consists of 21 residues. The CDR3 is CARSLVRGPTKTSGITETQYF. The DNA for the CDR3 is TGTGCCAGAAGCTTGGTCAGGGGGCCTACTAAGACTAGCGGGATTACGGAGACCCAGTACTTC.